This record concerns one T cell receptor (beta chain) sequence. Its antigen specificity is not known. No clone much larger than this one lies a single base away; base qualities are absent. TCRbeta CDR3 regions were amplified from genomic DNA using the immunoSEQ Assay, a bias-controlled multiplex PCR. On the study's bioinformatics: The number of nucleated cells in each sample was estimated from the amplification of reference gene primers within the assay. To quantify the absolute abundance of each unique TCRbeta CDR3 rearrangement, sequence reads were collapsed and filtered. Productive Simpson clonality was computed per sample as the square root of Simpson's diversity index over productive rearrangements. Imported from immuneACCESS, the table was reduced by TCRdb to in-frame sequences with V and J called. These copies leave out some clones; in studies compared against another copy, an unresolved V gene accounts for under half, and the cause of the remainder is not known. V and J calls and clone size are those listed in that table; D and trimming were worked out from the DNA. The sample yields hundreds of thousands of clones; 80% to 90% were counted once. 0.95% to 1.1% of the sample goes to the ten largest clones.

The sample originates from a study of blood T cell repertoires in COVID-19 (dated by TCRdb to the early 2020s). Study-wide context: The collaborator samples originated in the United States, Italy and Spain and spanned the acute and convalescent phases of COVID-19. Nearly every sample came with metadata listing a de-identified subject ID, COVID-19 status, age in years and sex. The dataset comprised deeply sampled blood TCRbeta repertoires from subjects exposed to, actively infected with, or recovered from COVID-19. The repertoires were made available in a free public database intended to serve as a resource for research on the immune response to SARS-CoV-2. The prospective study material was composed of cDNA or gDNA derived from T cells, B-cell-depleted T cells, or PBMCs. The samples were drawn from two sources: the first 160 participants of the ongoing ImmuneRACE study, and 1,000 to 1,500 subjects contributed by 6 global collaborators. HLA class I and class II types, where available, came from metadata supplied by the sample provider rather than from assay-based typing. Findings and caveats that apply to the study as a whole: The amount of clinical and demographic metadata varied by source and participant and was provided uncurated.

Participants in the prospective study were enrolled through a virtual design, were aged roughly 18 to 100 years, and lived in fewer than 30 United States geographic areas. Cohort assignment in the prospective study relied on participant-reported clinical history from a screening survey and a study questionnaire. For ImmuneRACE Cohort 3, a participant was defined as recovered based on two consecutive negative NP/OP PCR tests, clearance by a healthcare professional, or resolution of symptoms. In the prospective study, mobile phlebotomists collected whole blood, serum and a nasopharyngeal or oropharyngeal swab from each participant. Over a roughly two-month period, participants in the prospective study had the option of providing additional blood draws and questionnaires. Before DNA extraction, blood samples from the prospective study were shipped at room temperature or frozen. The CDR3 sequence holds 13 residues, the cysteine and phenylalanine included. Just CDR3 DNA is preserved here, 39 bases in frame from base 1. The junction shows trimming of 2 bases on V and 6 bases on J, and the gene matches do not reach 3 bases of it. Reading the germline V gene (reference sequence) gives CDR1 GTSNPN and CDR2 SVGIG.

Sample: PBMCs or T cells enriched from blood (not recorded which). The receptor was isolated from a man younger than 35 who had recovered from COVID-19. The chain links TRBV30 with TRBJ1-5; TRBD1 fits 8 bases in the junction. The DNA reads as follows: TGTGCCTGGAGTTTAACAGGGGGTCAGCCCCAGCATTTT. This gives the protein CAWSLTGGQPQHF. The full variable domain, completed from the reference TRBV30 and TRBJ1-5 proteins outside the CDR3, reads SQTIHQWPATLVQPVGSPLSLECTVEGTSNPNLYWYRQAAGRGLQLLFYSVGIGQISSEVPQNLSASRPQDRQFILSSKKLLLSDSGFYLCAWSLTGGQPQHFGDGTRLSIL.